A selection of T cell receptor beta chains follows, all from one sample in a study of CD4+ T cells in melanoma. Profiled with immunoSEQ multiplex PCR; TCRdb holds only in-frame clones, not every one. The profile shows roughly 150,000 clones, roughly 91% of them singletons. These receptors were obtained from a human donor with melanoma. The CDR3 runs from the conserved cysteine through the conserved F or W. Fields, in order: V gene, D gene, clone size, CDR3 length, J gene, CDR3 DNA, CDR3 protein. The D gene is left open where the match is weak. The size field is filled for only some rows; it gives once, few, many or a size class.

TRBV30	TRBD1	NA	13	TRBJ1-5	TGTGCCTGGAGCCAGGGGGCGGGTCAGCCCCAGCATTTT	CAWSQGAGQPQHF
TRBV2	NA	NA	13	TRBJ1-4	TGTGCCAGCAGTGAAGGGCAGCCCGAAAAACTGTTTTTT	CASSEGQPEKLFF
TRBV27	NA	NA	14	TRBJ2-5	TGTGCCAGCAGGCCTGACAGTCGGATGGGGACCCAGTACTTC	CASRPDSRMGTQYF
TRBV6-6	NA	NA	14	TRBJ1-5	TGTGCCAGCACTGTAGGGGGGACCAATCAGCCCCAGCATTTT	CASTVGGTNQPQHF
TRBV9	NA	NA	14	TRBJ1-5	TGTGCCAGCAGCGCAGGGTTTGGCGATCAGCCCCAGCATTTT	CASSAGFGDQPQHF
TRBV10-3	TRBD2	NA	16	TRBJ2-3	TGTGCCATCAGTGAGTCCGGGACTAGCGGGGGAGGAACGCAGTATTTT	CAISESGTSGGGTQYF
TRBV27	NA	NA	17	TRBJ1-2	TGTGCCAGCAGTTTATCAGGGTTGAGGGGTTCCAACTATGGCTACACCTTC	CASSLSGLRGSNYGYTF
TRBV6-1	NA	NA	14	TRBJ1-6	TGTGCCAGCAAATCGGGGTCCTATAATTCACCCCTCCACTTT	CASKSGSYNSPLHF
TRBV7-9	NA	NA	15	TRBJ1-1	TGTGCCAGCTATGGGGGTTCGGGTGCTGTAACTGAAGCTTTCTTT	CASYGGSGAVTEAFF
TRBV6-5	NA	NA	15	TRBJ1-2	TGTGCCAGCAGGCGGGGCGGCTATACGAACTATGGCTACACCTTC	CASRRGGYTNYGYTF
TRBV2	NA	NA	14	TRBJ1-1	TGTGCCAGCAGGGGTCTCAGGGGATACGCTGAAGCTTTCTTT	CASRGLRGYAEAFF
TRBV7-9	NA	NA	14	TRBJ1-1	TGTGCCAGCAGCTTGGCGGGGACGAACACTGAAGCTTTCTTT	CASSLAGTNTEAFF
TRBV4-2	NA	NA	14	TRBJ2-2	TGTGCCAGCAGCCAAGTTGAGGGAGCCGGGGAGCTGTTTTTT	CASSQVEGAGELFF
TRBV4-1	NA	NA	16	TRBJ2-4	TGCGCCAGCAGCCAATCTATCCAGGGAGCCAAAAACATTCAGTACTTC	CASSQSIQGAKNIQYF
TRBV7-9	NA	NA	15	TRBJ1-2	TGTGCCAGCAGCCCCGCGGGTCGCAAGCCCTATGGCTACACCTTC	CASSPAGRKPYGYTF
TRBV9	TRBD1	NA	16	TRBJ2-1	TGTGCCAGCAGCGTCACCGGGACAGGGAGAGACAATGAGCAGTTCTTC	CASSVTGTGRDNEQFF
TRBV5-1	NA	NA	11	TRBJ2-4	TGCGCCAGCAGGGATCAAAACATTCAGTACTTC	CASRDQNIQYF
TRBV6-4	TRBD2	NA	15	TRBJ2-1	TGTGCCAGCAGTGACAAAGGGACTAGCGGGGATGAGCAGTTCTTC	CASSDKGTSGDEQFF
TRBV5-1	TRBD1	NA	14	TRBJ2-4	TGCGCCAGCAGCTTGGAACAGGGGTCTAACATTCAGTACTTC	CASSLEQGSNIQYF
TRBV19	TRBD2	NA	18	TRBJ2-7	TGTGCCAGTAGTAGTGGGACTAGCGGGGGCCGCGGCTCCTACGAGCAGTACTTC	CASSSGTSGGRGSYEQYF
TRBV5-1	NA	NA	16	TRBJ2-3	TGCGCCAGCAGCTTGGGGGGGGACACCAGCACAGATACGCAGTATTTT	CASSLGGDTSTDTQYF
TRBV6-1	NA	NA	15	TRBJ2-1	TGTGCCAGCAGTGAAGGTGTCCCTACCTACAATGAGCAGTTCTTC	CASSEGVPTYNEQFF
TRBV6-4	NA	NA	16	TRBJ1-5	TGTGCCAGCAGTCTTCAGGAAGACAGGCCAAGGGAGCCCCAGCATTTT	CASSLQEDRPREPQHF
TRBV4-1	TRBD1	NA	16	TRBJ2-7	TGCGCCAGCAGCCAGGTCGACAGGGACCCCTCCTACGAGCAGTACTTC	CASSQVDRDPSYEQYF
TRBV30	NA	NA	12	TRBJ1-2	TGTGCCTGGAGTGGGGGAAGCTATGGCTACACCTTC	CAWSGGSYGYTF
TRBV27	NA	NA	14	TRBJ1-1	TGTGCCAGCAGTTCCACACCAGGTGAGAAGGAGACTTTCTTT	CASSSTPGEKETFF
TRBV5-4	TRBD2	NA	16	TRBJ2-3	TGTGCCAGCAGCCGAACCGGGACTAGCGCCACAGATACGCAGTATTTT	CASSRTGTSATDTQYF
TRBV11-3	NA	NA	14	TRBJ2-2	TGTGCCAGCAGCCCCTCACTGTACACCGGGGAGCTGTTTTTT	CASSPSLYTGELFF
TRBV5-6	NA	NA	15	TRBJ1-2	TGTGCCAGCAGCCCTAGGGCAGGGAGTCTGTATGGCTACACCTTC	CASSPRAGSLYGYTF
TRBV7-3	TRBD2	NA	15	TRBJ2-6	TGTGCCACGTCCCATGGGGGGGGTGGGGCCAACGTCCTGACTTTC	CATSHGGGGANVLTF
TRBV5-1	TRBD2	once	15	TRBJ2-3	TGCGCCAGCAGCTTGGGGGCGGGGGTAACAGATACGCAGTATTTT	CASSLGAGVTDTQYF
TRBV6-5	NA	NA	13	TRBJ1-1	TGTGCCAGCAGTTACTCGACCAACACTGAAGCTTTCTTT	CASSYSTNTEAFF
TRBV2	NA	NA	12	TRBJ2-5	TGTGCCAGCAGGGGGGCCCAAGAGACCCAGTACTTC	CASRGAQETQYF
TRBV4-2	TRBD2	NA	16	TRBJ2-1	TGTGCCAGCAGCCTCACTAGCGGGGGAGGTTACAATGAGCAGTTCTTC	CASSLTSGGGYNEQFF
TRBV7-9	NA	NA	13	TRBJ1-2	TGTGCCAGCAGCTTGAAGACGGCCTATGGCTACACCTTC	CASSLKTAYGYTF
TRBV6-1	NA	once	15	TRBJ1-2	TGTGCCAGCAGTGAAAGTCTGACAGTCTCTGATGGCTACACCTTC	CASSESLTVSDGYTF
TRBV2	NA	NA	13	TRBJ1-1	TGTGCCAGCACGAAGCTCGAGAACACTGAAGCTTTCTTT	CASTKLENTEAFF
TRBV7-3	TRBD2	NA	15	TRBJ2-5	TGTGCCAGCAGCCTAGCGGGGGGCTTGGGAGAGACCCAGTACTTC	CASSLAGGLGETQYF
TRBV6-5	NA	NA	15	TRBJ1-6	TGTGCCAGCAGTTACTCGGCCACTAGTACCTCACCCCTCCACTTT	CASSYSATSTSPLHF
TRBV30	TRBD2	NA	17	TRBJ2-3	TGTGCCTGGAGTCAATCAAGGACTAGCGGAGGACCAGATACGCAGTATTTT	CAWSQSRTSGGPDTQYF
TRBV18	NA	NA	12	TRBJ1-1	TGTGCCAGCTCACCATTGGGTTCTGAAGCTTTCTTT	CASSPLGSEAFF
TRBV6-1	NA	NA	13	TRBJ1-5	TGTGCCAGCAGTGCTAGGGATAATCAGCCCCAGCATTTT	CASSARDNQPQHF
TRBV2	NA	NA	15	TRBJ2-5	TGTGCCAGCAGCCGCCTCCGGGGCTCCCTGGAGACCCAGTACTTC	CASSRLRGSLETQYF
TRBV7-8	NA	NA	16	TRBJ2-7	TGTGCCAGCAGACTTAGACCCCCGGGTGAATCCTACGAGCAGTACTTC	CASRLRPPGESYEQYF
TRBV29-1	NA	NA	13	TRBJ1-1	TGCAGCGCAGGAGGGGGGGGGAACACTGAAGCTTTCTTT	CSAGGGGNTEAFF
TRBV25-1	TRBD2	NA	14	TRBJ2-3	TGTGCCAGCCGGGAGGTGGGTCCCACAGATACGCAGTATTTT	CASREVGPTDTQYF
TRBV5-4	NA	NA	13	TRBJ1-1	TGTGCCAGCAGCTTGTGGGGGAACACTGAAGCTTTCTTT	CASSLWGNTEAFF
TRBV28	NA	NA	16	TRBJ2-6	TGTGCCAGCGCGGACAGAGCACTCTCTGGGGCCAACGTCCTGACTTTC	CASADRALSGANVLTF
TRBV5-1	NA	few	19	TRBJ1-2	TGCGCCAGCTGGATTGAGGGGGTTTTTATAGCTGTGGGGATGGATGGCTACACCTTC	CASWIEGVFIAVGMDGYTF
TRBV27	NA	NA	15	TRBJ2-3	TGTGCCAGCAGTTGGAAGGGCCGGGCTGCAGATACGCAGTATTTT	CASSWKGRAADTQYF
TRBV13	TRBD2	NA	16	TRBJ2-3	TGTGCCACCCTTGCCCTTGGCGGGGGGGTTGAAGATACGCAGTATTTT	CATLALGGGVEDTQYF
TRBV6-5	NA	NA	13	TRBJ1-3	TGTGCCAGCAGTTCTGGGACCCTAAGCACCATATATTTT	CASSSGTLSTIYF